These T cell receptor beta chains were read from a single sample in a study of cytomegalovirus exposure and HLA in healthy donors. The repertoire was sequenced with immunoSEQ multiplex PCR; TCRdb's copy has only in-frame clones and lacks some. Of some 150,000 clones listed, approximately 87% are singletons. Material for sequencing was PBMCs. The receptors here all came from a woman aged 25 to 39 in good health and CMV-seronegative. Both conserved end residues are part of each CDR3.

V gene,J gene,CDR3 protein
TRBV27,TRBJ2-1,CASLGQGLYNEQFF
TRBV7-8,TRBJ1-1,CASSFRVGGLGAFF
TRBV19,TRBJ2-5,CASSIQGLKGTQYF
TRBV4-3,TRBJ2-1,CASSQDSRGGGNEQFF
TRBV4-2,TRBJ1-3,CASSDTGLSGNTIYF
TRBV10-3,TRBJ1-5,CAISGEPGGGQPQHF
TRBV4-1,TRBJ1-3,CASSQAGARGNTIYF
TRBV7-6,TRBJ1-1,CASSLAANTEAFF
TRBV28,TRBJ1-5,CASISQGNSAQPQHF
TRBV19,TRBJ2-7,CASSPYRQGQGYEQYF
TRBV27,TRBJ1-2,CASSLSSGDRSYTF
TRBV7-2,TRBJ2-7,CASSYGHLEQYF
TRBV4-2,TRBJ1-2,CASSQDDNSNYGYTF